The rows below give T cell receptor beta chains drawn from one sample of a study of human T cells and chemical hapten exposure. TCRdb independently ran MiXCR on the RACE reads; one entry per CDR3 protein. The sample consists of about 50,000 distinct CDR3 sequences, 4.3% of them appearing once. Specimen: whole blood. Receptor source: a female donor in good health. Some clones in this sample may be carry-over from other donors' samples. The CDR3 runs from the conserved cysteine through the conserved F or W. Fields, in order: D gene, V gene, clone size, J gene, CDR3 protein, CDR3 DNA. A D gene is named only where the DNA matches it firmly. Some rows mark clone size as missing; the rest say once, few, many or name a class of expanded clone.

.	TRBV11-2	many	TRBJ1-3	CASSASIRNTIYF	TGTGCCAGCAGCGCGTCAATCCGAAACACCATATATTTT
.	TRBV27	many	TRBJ1-1	CASSLFARVGAGWGTEAFF	TGTGCCAGCAGTTTATTTGCTAGGGTCGGCGCGGGATGGGGGACTGAAGCTTTCTTT
.	TRBV30	.	TRBJ2-4	CAWSVFAEPKNIQYF	TGTGCCTGGAGTGTATTCGCAGAACCAAAAAACATTCAGTACTTC
TRBD1	TRBV6-6	.	TRBJ1-1	CASGPGQGLAEAFF	TGTGCCAGCGGACCGGGACAGGGACTTGCTGAAGCTTTCTTT
TRBD1	TRBV3-1	many	TRBJ1-6	CASSGRDRVNSPLHF	TGTGCCAGCAGCGGCCGTGACAGGGTGAATTCACCCCTCCACTTT
.	TRBV24-1	many	TRBJ2-3	CATSGPGLTDTQYF	TGTGCCACCAGTGGGCCGGGACTCACAGATACGCAGTATTTT
TRBD1	TRBV11-2	many	TRBJ1-6	CASRDGTGYNSPLHF	TGTGCCAGCAGGGACGGGACAGGATATAATTCACCCCTCCACTTT
.	TRBV5-5	many	TRBJ2-7	CASSLESGEQYF	TGTGCCAGCAGCTTGGAATCCGGCGAGCAGTACTTC
.	TRBV12-3/TRBV12-4	many	TRBJ2-2	CASSPPGDVRELFF	TGTGCCAGCAGCCCACCGGGAGACGTGCGGGAGCTGTTTTTT
.	TRBV20-1	.	TRBJ1-2	CSARDRGGNDGDTF	TGCAGTGCTAGAGATCGCGGCGGGAACGATGGCGACACCTTC
TRBD1	TRBV12-3/TRBV12-4	many	TRBJ1-5	CASSLKGGQGTQPQHF	TGTGCCAGCAGTTTAAAGGGGGGACAGGGCACCCAGCCCCAGCATTTT
.	TRBV20-1	many	TRBJ2-1	CSAPGPTMMNEQFF	TGCAGTGCTCCTGGTCCTACAATGATGAATGAGCAGTTCTTC
.	TRBV20-1	many	TRBJ1-5	CSARVGPGYAGKLGNQPQHF	TGCAGTGCTAGAGTTGGTCCGGGGTATGCGGGGAAACTTGGCAATCAGCCCCAGCATTTT
TRBD1	TRBV20-1	many	TRBJ2-3	CSAPGQGYGIYTDTQYF	TGCAGTGCTCCCGGACAGGGATATGGAATTTACACAGATACGCAGTATTTT
TRBD1	TRBV5-5	many	TRBJ1-2	CASSSSGTGRIYGYTF	TGTGCCAGCAGCTCATCCGGGACAGGAAGGATCTATGGCTACACCTTC
.	TRBV20-1	many	TRBJ1-4	CSAAGGRNEKLFF	TGCAGTGCCGCGGGAGGGAGGAATGAAAAACTGTTTTTT
.	TRBV6-6	many	TRBJ1-4	CASTGTPVREKLFF	TGTGCCAGCACCGGGACCCCCGTTCGGGAAAAACTGTTTTTT